This TCR beta chain originates from a study of blood T cell repertoires in COVID-19. Study-wide background: Sites in the United States, Italy and Spain provided acute and convalescent COVID-19 samples. The cDNA or gDNA used as material had been derived from T cells, B-cell-depleted T cells, or PBMCs.

As handled by the study authors: Nucleated cell counts were estimated from reference gene primer amplification. TCRdb's copy holds only in-frame clones and misses some; the assay was immunoSEQ multiplex PCR. V and J calls and clone size follow that table, whereas D and trimming were derived from the DNA. The sample lists 43,000 or so clones, approximately 88% occurring once. Germline V CDR1 and CDR2: SGHTS, YDEGEE. The CDR3 totals 14 residues. V lost 5 bases, J lost 6 bases, and 15 bases lay in between. The TCR comes from a man in his 60s with active COVID-19. Input material: peripheral blood. J is TRBJ1-5 and V is TRBV5-8; possibly TRBD1 for D (6 bases). The CDR3 is CASRFSGDRQPQHF. In nucleotides, the CDR3 is TGTGCCAGCAGGTTTTCAGGGGACCGTCAGCCCCAGCATTTT.